A single sample is the source of the 9 T cell receptor beta chains below, sequenced in a study of blood T cell repertoires in COVID-19. Method: immunoSEQ multiplex PCR; TCRdb's copy keeps in-frame clones and lacks some. Of under 80,000 clones listed, 70% to 80% are singletons. Sequencing was performed on peripheral blood. The receptor source for this set is a human donor in a cohort sampled during active COVID-19.

The chain is built from TRBV11-1 and TRBJ2-3; TRBD2 matches 11 bases. From germline, CDR1 is SGHAT and CDR2 FQDESV (reference sequence). The ends lost 5 bases at V and 2 bases at J; junction bases unmatched: 6. This CDR3 is 16 amino acids long. The CDR3, as DNA: TGTGCCAGCAGCCTCGGGACTAGCGGATCCACAGATACGCAGTATTTT. Translation gives CASSLGTSGSTDTQYF.

In this sample, this clone turned up once. V gene TRBV20-1 combines with J gene TRBJ2-5, with 7 positions matching TRBD1. In germline, CDR1 is DFQATT, CDR2 SNEGSKA (reference sequence). Trimming took 3 bases from V and 13 from J; bases not matched to a gene: 8. The CDR3 totals 11 residues. This CDR3 reads CSASRQGQMYF. The CDR3 DNA is TGCAGTGCTAGCCGACAGGGCCAAATGTACTTC.

The chain links TRBV19 to TRBJ2-2; the match to TRBD2 covers 9 bases. This CDR3 region has 14 residues. Germline lookup yields CDR1 LNHDA and CDR2 SQIVND (reference sequence). The CDR3 nucleotides read TGTGCTTCGAGCGGGAGGCTCGGGGGCGGGGAGCTGTTTTTT. It translates to CASSGRLGGGELFF.

The chain links TRBV30 to TRBJ2-1; 11 bases align to TRBD1. CDR1 is GTSNPN and CDR2 is SVGIG in the germline V gene (reference sequence). The V segment lost 1 base and the J segment 7 bases; nucleotides outside the gene matches: 27. This CDR3 spans 22 amino acids. The CDR3: CAWSAQGRDRGYRSLFRNEQFF. In DNA form, the CDR3 reads TGTGCCTGGAGTGCGCAGGGACGGGACAGGGGGTACCGGTCGTTGTTTCGGAATGAGCAGTTCTTC. The full variable domain, rest sourced from reference TRBV30 and TRBJ2-1, is SQTIHQWPATLVQPVGSPLSLECTVEGTSNPNLYWYRQAAGRGLQLLFYSVGIGQISSEVPQNLSASRPQDRQFILSSKKLLLSDSGFYLCAWSAQGRDRGYRSLFRNEQFFGPGTRLTVL.

The chain recombines TRBV25-1 with TRBJ1-1; TRBD1 might be the D (5 bases). The V end lost 7 bases, the J end lost 5 bases, and 17 bases lay between the germline ends. The germline gives CDR1 MGHDK, CDR2 SYGVNS. The CDR3 is 14 amino acids. This CDR3 reads CASISEGRGTEAFF. The CDR3 DNA sequence: TGTGCCAGCATCTCGGAAGGGCGGGGGACTGAAGCTTTCTTT.

This rearrangement joins TRBV7-2 to TRBJ1-6, with 9 bases identical to TRBD1. The CDR3 runs to 14 residues. Trimming at V came to 1 base and at J to 9 bases, leaving 1 base not matched to a gene. Germline loops: CDR1 SGHTA, CDR2 FQGNSA. The CDR3 coding sequence is TGTGCCAGCAGCTTAGGACAGGGGGGTTCACCCCTCCACTTT. This gives the protein CASSLGQGGSPLHF.

V and J are TRBV6-1 and TRBJ1-2, with D uncertain. The germline V gene encodes CDR1 MNHNS and CDR2 SASEGT. The CDR3 runs 17 residues. V was cut by 2 bases and J by 0 bases, with 16 bases left in between. The CDR3 reads CASSEHGSGVSNYGYTF. DNA for the CDR3: TGTGCCAGCAGTGAACATGGTTCCGGGGTCTCTAACTATGGCTACACCTTC.

This clone was seen only a few times. The gene calls are TRBV5-1 and TRBJ2-2, with a tentative D call TRBD1 (7 bases). The V gene lost 4 bases and the J gene lost 4 bases, with 17 bases spanning the gap. The CDR3 consists of 16 residues. In germline, CDR1 is SGHRS, CDR2 YFSETQ. The CDR3 DNA sequence: TGCGCCAGCAGCATGGAGGGGGCCCGGGGCACCGGGGAGCTGTTTTTT. Its translation: CASSMEGARGTGELFF.

V is TRBV7-3 and J is TRBJ2-2, with D perhaps matching TRBD2 (7 bases). V shed 7 bases and J shed 7 bases, with 16 bases lying between them. Per germline, CDR1 SGHTA and CDR2 FQGTGA. The CDR3 contains 14 residues. CDR3 amino acids: CASKIGGRDGELFF. For the CDR3, the DNA is TGTGCCAGCAAAATCGGGGGGCGCGACGGGGAGCTGTTTTTT. The variable domain in full, with the rest retrieved from reference TRBV7-3 and TRBJ2-2, is GAGVSQTPSNKVTEKGKYVELRCDPISGHTALYWYRQSLGQGPEFLIYFQGTGAADDSGLPNDRFFAVRPEGSVSTLKIQRTERGDSAVYLCASKIGGRDGELFFGEGSRLTVL.